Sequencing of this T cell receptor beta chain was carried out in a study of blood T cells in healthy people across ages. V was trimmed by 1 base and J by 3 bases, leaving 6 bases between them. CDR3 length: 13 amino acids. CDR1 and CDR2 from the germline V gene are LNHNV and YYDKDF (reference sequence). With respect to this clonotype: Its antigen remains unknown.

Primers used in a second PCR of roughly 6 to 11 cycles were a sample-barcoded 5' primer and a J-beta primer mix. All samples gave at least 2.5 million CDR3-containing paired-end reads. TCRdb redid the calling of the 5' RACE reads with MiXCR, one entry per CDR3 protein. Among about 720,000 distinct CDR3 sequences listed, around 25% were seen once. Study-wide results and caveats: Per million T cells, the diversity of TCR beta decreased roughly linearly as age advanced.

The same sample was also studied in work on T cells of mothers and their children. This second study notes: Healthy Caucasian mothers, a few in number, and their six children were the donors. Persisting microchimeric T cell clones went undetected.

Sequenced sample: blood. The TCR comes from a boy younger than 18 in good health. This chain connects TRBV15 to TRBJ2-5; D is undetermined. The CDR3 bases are TGTGCCACCAGCAGAGGCCCAAAAGAGACCCAGTACTTC. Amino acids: CATSRGPKETQYF.